The present T cell receptor beta chain was sequenced within a study of spatial heterogeneity in lung cancer. CDR1 is SGDLS and CDR2 is YYNGEE in the germline V gene. Trimming removed 0 bases from V and 5 bases from J; junction bases left unmatched: 6. The CDR3 runs to 16 residues. This clonotype was seen a handful of times. Time point reported: sample taken at primary tumor resection. Unsorted samples of tumor, nontumor lung or frozen PBMC had their whole RNA sequenced. TCRdb itself ran the 5' RACE reads through MiXCR, one entry per CDR3 protein. Of about 92,000 distinct CDR3 sequences detected, approximately 12% appear once; the ten largest clones hold about two fifths.

The chain uses TRBV9 and TRBJ2-2; 8 positions match TRBD2. The specimen comprised PBMCs, sampled at surgery. The TCR was taken from a male donor with early-stage non-small cell lung cancer. CDR3 residues: CASSVAAGGETGELFF. DNA for the CDR3: TGTGCCAGCAGCGTAGCGGCGGGAGGCGAAACCGGGGAGCTGTTTTTT. Variable domain in full (rest from reference TRBV9 and TRBJ2-2): DSGVTQTPKHLITATGQRVTLRCSPRSGDLSVYWYQQSLDQGLQFLIQYYNGEERAKGNILERFSAQQFPDLHSELNLSSLELGDSALYFCASSVAAGGETGELFFGEGSRLTVL.